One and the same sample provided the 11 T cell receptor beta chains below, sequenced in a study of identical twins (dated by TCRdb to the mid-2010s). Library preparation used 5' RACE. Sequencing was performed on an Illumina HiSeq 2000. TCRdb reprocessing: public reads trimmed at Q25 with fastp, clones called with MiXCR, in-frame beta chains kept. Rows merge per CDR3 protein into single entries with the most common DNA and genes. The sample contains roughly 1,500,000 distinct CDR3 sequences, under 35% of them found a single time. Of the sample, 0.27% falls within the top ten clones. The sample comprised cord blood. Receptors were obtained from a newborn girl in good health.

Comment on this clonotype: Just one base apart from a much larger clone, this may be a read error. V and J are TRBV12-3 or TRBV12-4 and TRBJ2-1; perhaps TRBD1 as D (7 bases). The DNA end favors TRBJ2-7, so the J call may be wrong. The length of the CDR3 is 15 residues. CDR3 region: CASRQQGRWYNEQYF. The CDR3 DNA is TGTGCCAGCAGGCAACAGGGGAGGTGGTACAATGAGCAGTACTTC.

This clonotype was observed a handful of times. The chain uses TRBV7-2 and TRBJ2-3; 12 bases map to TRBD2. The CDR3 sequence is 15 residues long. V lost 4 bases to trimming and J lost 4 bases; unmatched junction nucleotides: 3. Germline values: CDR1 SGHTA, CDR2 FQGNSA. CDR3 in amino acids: CASSSSGRAPDTQYF. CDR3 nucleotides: TGTGCCAGCAGCTCTAGCGGGAGGGCCCCAGATACGCAGTATTTT.

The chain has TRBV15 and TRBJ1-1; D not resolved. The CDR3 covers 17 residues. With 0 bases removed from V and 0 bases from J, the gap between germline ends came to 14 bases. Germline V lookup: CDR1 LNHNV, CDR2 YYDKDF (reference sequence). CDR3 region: CATSRDWEARVNTEAFF. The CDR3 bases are TGTGCCACCAGCAGAGATTGGGAGGCCAGAGTGAACACTGAAGCTTTCTTT.

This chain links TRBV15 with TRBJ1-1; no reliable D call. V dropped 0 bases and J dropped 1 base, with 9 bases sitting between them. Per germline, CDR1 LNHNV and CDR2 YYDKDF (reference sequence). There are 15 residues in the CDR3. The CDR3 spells CATSRERAGNTEAFF. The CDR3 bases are TGTGCCACCAGCAGAGAAAGGGCAGGGAACACTGAAGCTTTCTTT.

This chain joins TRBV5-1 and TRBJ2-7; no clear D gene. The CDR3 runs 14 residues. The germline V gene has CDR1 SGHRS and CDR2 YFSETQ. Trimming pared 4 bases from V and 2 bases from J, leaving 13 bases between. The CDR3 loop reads CASSPHMETYEQYF. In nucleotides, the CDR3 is TGCGCCAGCAGCCCACACATGGAAACCTACGAGCAGTACTTC. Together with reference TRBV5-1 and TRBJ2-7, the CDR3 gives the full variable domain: KAGVTQTPRYLIKTRGQQVTLSCSPISGHRSVSWYQQTPGQGLQFLFEYFSETQRNKGNFPGRFSGRQFSNSRSEMNVSTLELGDSALYLCASSPHMETYEQYFGPGTRLTVT.

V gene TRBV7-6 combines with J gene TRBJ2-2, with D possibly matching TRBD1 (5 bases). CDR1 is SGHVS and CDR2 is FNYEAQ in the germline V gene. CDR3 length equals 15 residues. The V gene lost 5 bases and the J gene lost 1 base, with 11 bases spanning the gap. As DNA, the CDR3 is TGTGCCAGCAGCGCCCATACAGGGAACACCGGGGAGCTGTTTTTT. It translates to CASSAHTGNTGELFF.

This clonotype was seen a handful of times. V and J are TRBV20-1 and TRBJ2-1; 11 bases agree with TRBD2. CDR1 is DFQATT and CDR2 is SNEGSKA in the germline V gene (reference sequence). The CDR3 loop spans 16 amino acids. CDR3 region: CRLVSGRESSYNEQFF. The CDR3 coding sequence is TGCCGGCTTGTTAGCGGGAGGGAGAGCTCCTACAATGAGCAGTTCTTC.

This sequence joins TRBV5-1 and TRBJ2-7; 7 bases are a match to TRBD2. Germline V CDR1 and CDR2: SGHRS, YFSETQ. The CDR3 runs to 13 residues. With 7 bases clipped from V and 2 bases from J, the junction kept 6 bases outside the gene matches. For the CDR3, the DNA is TGCGCCAGCTCTGGCGGGGGTACCTACGAGCAGTACTTC. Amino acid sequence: CASSGGGTYEQYF.

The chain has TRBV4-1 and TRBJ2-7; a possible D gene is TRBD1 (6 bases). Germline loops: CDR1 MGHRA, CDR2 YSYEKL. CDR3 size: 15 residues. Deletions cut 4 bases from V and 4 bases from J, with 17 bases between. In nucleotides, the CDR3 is TGCGCCAGCAGCCGACTCGATCCAGGGGAGTACGAGCAGTACTTC. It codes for CASSRLDPGEYEQYF.

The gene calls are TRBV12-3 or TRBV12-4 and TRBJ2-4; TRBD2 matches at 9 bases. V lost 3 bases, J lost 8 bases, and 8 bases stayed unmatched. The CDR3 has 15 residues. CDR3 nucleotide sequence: TGTGCCAGCAGTTTTGTTAGCGGGAGTTCGGACATTCAGTACTTC. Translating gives CASSFVSGSSDIQYF.

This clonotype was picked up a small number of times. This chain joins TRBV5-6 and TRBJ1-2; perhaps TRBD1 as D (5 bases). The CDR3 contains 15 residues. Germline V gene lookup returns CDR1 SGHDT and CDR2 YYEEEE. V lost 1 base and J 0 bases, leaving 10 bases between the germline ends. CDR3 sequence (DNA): TGTGCCAGCAGCTTGTATAGGGGAGCTAACTATGGCTACACCTTC. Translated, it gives CASSLYRGANYGYTF.